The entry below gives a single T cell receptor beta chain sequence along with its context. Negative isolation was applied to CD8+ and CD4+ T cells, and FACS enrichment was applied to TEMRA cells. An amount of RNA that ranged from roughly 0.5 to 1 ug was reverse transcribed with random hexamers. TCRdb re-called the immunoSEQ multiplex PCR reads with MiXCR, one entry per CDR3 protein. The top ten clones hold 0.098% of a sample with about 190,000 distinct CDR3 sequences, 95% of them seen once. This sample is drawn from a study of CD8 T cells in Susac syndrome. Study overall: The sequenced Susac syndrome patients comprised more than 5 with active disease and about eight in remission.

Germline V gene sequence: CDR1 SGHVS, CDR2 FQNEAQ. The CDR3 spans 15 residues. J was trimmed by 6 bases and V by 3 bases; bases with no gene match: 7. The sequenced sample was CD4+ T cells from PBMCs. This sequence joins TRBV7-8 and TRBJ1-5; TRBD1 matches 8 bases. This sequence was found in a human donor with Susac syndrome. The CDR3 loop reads CASSFSGQGGQPQHF. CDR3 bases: TGTGCCAGCAGCTTCTCCGGACAGGGTGGTCAGCCCCAGCATTTT.